This TCR beta chain was sequenced in a study of T cells in Graves' hyperthyroidism and ophthalmopathy. Overall study findings and caveats: Stable hyperthyroidism was separated from ophthalmopathy by a model based on 13 V-J features.

Reasons for excluding patients were uncontrolled infection, other autoimmune disease, pregnancy or lactation. Thyroid ultrasound and orbital computed tomography, with clinical symptoms and serum thyroxine and TRAb, informed diagnoses. This clonotype was recorded at least ten times. Its antigen is not identified. Researchers took RNA transcripts and amplified the TCR beta CDR3 regions from them. An initial round of RT-PCR targeting the TCR CDR3 relied on the HTBI primer set. TCRdb reprocessed the multiplex PCR reads with MiXCR, giving one entry per CDR3 protein. This sample has approximately 600,000 distinct CDR3 sequences; over 12% occur once, and the top ten carry roughly 7.1%. Sample: blood. This sequence was found in a woman between 18 and 29 years old with Graves' ophthalmopathy.

Written as DNA, the CDR3 is TGCAGCGCCTACGACAGGGCTTACGAGCAGTACTTC. Protein: CSAYDRAYEQYF. The chain recombines TRBV29-1 with TRBJ2-7; 7 positions match TRBD1. Germline V gene lookup returns CDR1 SQVTM and CDR2 ANQGSEA. The CDR3 has 12 amino acids. Trimming cost V 7 bases and J 4 bases; bases outside gene matches: 7.